Shown below are 14 T cell receptor beta chains from a single sample sequenced in a study of cytomegalovirus exposure and HLA in healthy donors. The protocol was immunoSEQ multiplex PCR, while the TCRdb copy is restricted to in-frame clones and leaves out a portion. The table shows 150,000 to 200,000 clones, with about 88% occurring only once. The specimen was PBMCs. The receptors come from a man between 18 and 29 years old in good health and CMV-seronegative.

This clone was counted a few times. The chain has TRBV28 and TRBJ2-7; D not certain. CDR1 and CDR2 (germline): MDHEN, SYDVKM. This CDR3 has 12 amino acids. Deletions cut 3 bases from V and 4 bases from J, with 7 bases between. CDR3 in DNA: TGTGCCAGCAGTTTCCAATTGTACGAGCAGTACTTC. Its translation is CASSFQLYEQYF.

This rearrangement joins TRBV10-3 to TRBJ2-3; 7 nucleotides agree with TRBD2. There are 16 residues in the CDR3. The germline V gene has CDR1 ENHRY and CDR2 SYGVKD. Trimming at V came to 7 bases and at J to 4 bases, leaving 14 bases not matched to a gene. In DNA form, the CDR3 reads TGTGCCATCAAGGGAACTATGCGGGGGAAACCAGATACGCAGTATTTT. Its translation is CAIKGTMRGKPDTQYF.

The chain uses TRBV19 and TRBJ2-1, with 7 nucleotides matching TRBD2. J lost 0 bases, V lost 4 bases, and 6 bases had no gene match. Germline V gives CDR1 LNHDA, CDR2 SQIVND (reference sequence). This CDR3 spans 16 amino acids. CDR3 in amino acids: CASSTKRGPSYNEQFF. The CDR3 coding sequence is TGTGCCAGTAGTACCAAGCGGGGTCCCTCCTACAATGAGCAGTTCTTC.

The chain couples TRBV6-1 to TRBJ2-4, with a possible D match to TRBD1 (5 bases). Trimming left V 8 bases short and J 6 bases short, with 20 bases between. The CDR3 totals 15 residues. Germline CDR1 is MNHNS and CDR2 is SASEGT. The CDR3 bases are TGTGCCAGCTCCCCGAGAGGCAGGGTCACAAACATTCAGTACTTC. This gives the protein CASSPRGRVTNIQYF.

This clone was counted between two and nine times. The V gene is TRBV28, the J gene TRBJ1-5; D might be TRBD1 (6 bases). Trimming removed 8 bases from V and 6 bases from J, with 17 bases in between. Germline CDR1 MDHEN, CDR2 SYDVKM. The CDR3 totals 14 residues. CDR3 coding DNA: TGTGCCAGCTTATTACAGGGAACGGGTCAGCCCCAGCATTTT. Translating it yields CASLLQGTGQPQHF.

There are a few counts of this clone. The V and J genes are TRBV2 and TRBJ1-2, with TRBD1 as a possible D gene (6 bases). Trimming took off 5 bases at V and 7 bases at J, with 11 bases between the two ends. CDR1 and CDR2 from the germline V gene are SNHLY and FYNNEI. The CDR3 consists of 12 residues. Here the CDR3 DNA reads TGTGCCAGCAGTTCCGGGACACGTGGCTACACCTTC. This translates into CASSSGTRGYTF.

J is TRBJ2-5 and V is TRBV10-1; TRBD2 agrees at 11 bases. Germline CDR1 is WNHNN and CDR2 is SYGVQD (reference sequence). With 4 bases clipped from V and 5 bases from J, the junction kept 0 bases outside the gene matches. The CDR3 loop spans 13 amino acids. Here the CDR3 DNA reads TGCGCCAGCAGTGTAGCGGGAGGGGAGACCCAGTACTTC. This encodes CASSVAGGETQYF.

The chain has TRBV19 and TRBJ1-4; D remains unclear. The CDR3 consists of 15 residues. The germline gives CDR1 LNHDA, CDR2 SQIVND (reference sequence). Trimming took 3 bases from V and 8 from J, leaving 16 bases between them. In DNA form, the CDR3 reads TGTGCCAGTAGTATGATGGGCCCGTATGGCGAAAAACTGTTTTTT. Translation: CASSMMGPYGEKLFF. Full variable domain (rest looked up from reference TRBV19 and TRBJ1-4): DGGITQSPKYLFRKEGQNVTLSCEQNLNHDAMYWYRQDPGQGLRLIYYSQIVNDFQKGDIAEGYSVSREKKESFPLTVTSAQKNPTAFYLCASSMMGPYGEKLFFGSGTQLSVL.

The chain has TRBV6-5 and TRBJ2-3; 10 positions agree with TRBD2. Losses at the gene ends were 5 bases for V and 0 bases for J; bases not matched to a gene: 2. The CDR3 runs 15 residues. Germline CDR1 is MNHEY and CDR2 is SVGAGI. The CDR3 here is CASSRTSGSTDTQYF. In nucleotides, the CDR3 is TGTGCCAGCAGTCGGACTAGCGGCAGCACAGATACGCAGTATTTT.

J is TRBJ2-5 and V is TRBV2, with D possibly TRBD1 on 5 matching bases. V lost 1 base to trimming and J lost 2 bases, with 11 bases between them. Germline values: CDR1 SNHLY, CDR2 FYNNEI. The CDR3 sequence is 15 residues long. Written as DNA, the CDR3 is TGTGCCAGCAGTGAAGAAAGACAGATTCAAGAGACCCAGTACTTC. This codes for CASSEERQIQETQYF.

The J gene is TRBJ2-7, the V gene TRBV15, with D maybe TRBD2 (5 bases). The CDR3 runs 13 residues. Germline V CDR1 and CDR2: LNHNV, YYDKDF (reference sequence). The ends were cut back, 0 bases at V and 7 bases at J, with 10 bases in the middle. As DNA, the CDR3 is TGTGCCACCAGCAGAGATCCGGGGTGGGAGCAGTACGTC. Amino acids: CATSRDPGWEQYV.

This rearrangement joins TRBV7-2 to TRBJ2-7; 8 bases are a match to TRBD1. Losses at the gene ends were 5 bases for V and 3 bases for J; bases not matched to a gene: 6. Germline V gene sequence: CDR1 SGHTA, CDR2 FQGNSA. The CDR3 runs 14 residues. The DNA of the CDR3 is TGTGCCAGCAGCCCCCGGACAGGGAACTACGAGCAGTACTTC. Its translation: CASSPRTGNYEQYF.

The rearrangement links TRBV29-1 to TRBJ1-1, with a tentative D call TRBD1 (6 bases). The CDR3 runs to 14 residues. Between the trimmed V and J ends, which lost 3 bases and 5 bases, there was a span of 16 bases. From germline, CDR1 is SQVTM and CDR2 ANQGSEA. CDR3 DNA: TGCAGCGTTGATCCCCGGGGCAGGGGAACTGAAGCTTTCTTT. Its translation: CSVDPRGRGTEAFF.

The chain uses TRBV5-1 and TRBJ2-2, with 9 bases matching TRBD1. This CDR3 comprises 16 residues. Germline loops: CDR1 SGHRS, CDR2 YFSETQ. V lost 0 bases to trimming and J lost 5 bases; unmatched junction nucleotides: 5. CDR3 sequence: CASSLAGQGRTGELFF. CDR3 DNA sequence: TGCGCCAGCAGCTTGGCAGGACAGGGGAGGACCGGGGAGCTGTTTTTT.